The clone carrying this T cell receptor (beta chain) was recorded a few times. What it recognizes is unknown. Some clones are missing from TCRdb's copy, which holds only in-frame ones; the method was immunoSEQ multiplex PCR. This table holds 40,000 to 60,000 clones, about 78% found once. The data were taken from a study of pediatric ulcerative colitis. Study summary: Seven or eight patients showed pancolitis and two showed left-sided colitis.

The CDR3 has 15 residues. Germline CDR1 is SGHRS and CDR2 is YFSETQ. The V gene end was trimmed by 0 bases and the J gene end by 5 bases; junction bases not matched to a gene: 4. Study findings and constraints: Two rectal clonotypes were found only in ulcerative colitis patients, all of them. Repertoires came from total lymphocyte DNA, not specific subsets.

The rectum was sampled with one to two pinch biopsies at colonoscopy. The TCR comes from a girl between 5 and 17 years old with moderate ulcerative colitis. Sequenced material: gut tissue. The J gene is TRBJ2-1, the V gene TRBV5-1; TRBD2 matches 8 bases. This chain's CDR3 is CASSLGVLADNEQFF. The CDR3 DNA follows: TGCGCCAGCAGCTTGGGTGTACTAGCGGACAATGAGCAGTTCTTC.